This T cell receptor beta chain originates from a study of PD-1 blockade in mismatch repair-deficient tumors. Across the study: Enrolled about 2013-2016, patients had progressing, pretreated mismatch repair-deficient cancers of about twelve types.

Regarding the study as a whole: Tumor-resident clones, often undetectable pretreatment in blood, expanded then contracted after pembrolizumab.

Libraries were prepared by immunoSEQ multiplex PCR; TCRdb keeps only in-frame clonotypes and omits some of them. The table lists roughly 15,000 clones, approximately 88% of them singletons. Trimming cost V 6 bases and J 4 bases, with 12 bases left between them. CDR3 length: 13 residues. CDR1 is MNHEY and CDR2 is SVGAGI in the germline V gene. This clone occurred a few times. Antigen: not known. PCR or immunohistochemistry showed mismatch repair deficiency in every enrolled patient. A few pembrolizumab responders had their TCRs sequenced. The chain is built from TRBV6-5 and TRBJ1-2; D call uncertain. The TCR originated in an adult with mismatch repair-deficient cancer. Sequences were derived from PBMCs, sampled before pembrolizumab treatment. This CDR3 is CASRDPSFYGYTF. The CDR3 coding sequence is TGTGCCAGCAGGGACCCTTCTTTCTATGGCTACACCTTC.